This T cell receptor (beta chain) stems from a study of T cell responses to AZD1222 COVID-19 vaccine. TCRdb's copy holds only in-frame clones and misses some; the assay was immunoSEQ multiplex PCR. The table records more than 140,000 clones, approximately 88% of them present only once. Findings and limits, study-wide: Epitopes outside B.1.351 and B.1.1.7 mutated regions reportedly drew nearly half of spike TCRs. Only a handful of people who got AZD1222 tested seropositive at baseline. Clonal diversity was possibly underestimated, and the donors were mostly white British, with more females. At 160-218 and 743-854, vaccine-associated CD4 TCRs were dominant, and they spanned spike.

On this clone itself: Its antigen is not known.

This clonotype originated in an adult in good health. Material: peripheral blood, obtained on day 0 of MenACWY control vaccination.

The CDR3, as DNA: TGTGCCAGCAGCTATACAGGGATTAACAATCAGCCCCAGCATTTT. Amino acids: CASSYTGINNQPQHF. This chain links TRBV7-2 with TRBJ1-5; D might be TRBD1 (6 bases). The CDR3 covers 15 residues. The V end was cut by 4 bases, the J end by 3 bases, with 13 bases between. Germline values: CDR1 SGHTA, CDR2 FQGNSA.